This TCR beta chain stems from a study of blood T cells in healthy people across ages. The study, taken as a whole, reports: Diversity was higher, and naive CD4+ cells more numerous, in long-lived donors than in aged donors.

Through a sample-barcoded 5' primer and a J-beta primer mix, a second PCR was run for about 6 to 12 cycles. One entry per CDR3 protein, called by TCRdb with MiXCR from the 5' RACE reads. The table has about 930,000 distinct CDR3 sequences, 29% seen once. The sample holds many counts of this clonotype. Antigen: not known. V was shortened by 2 bases and J by 0 bases, with 8 bases between the two germline ends. The germline V gene has CDR1 MNHEY and CDR2 SVGEGT. This CDR3 has 14 residues. These sequences were also reported in another study, on T cells of mothers and their children.

This sequence joins TRBV6-2 or TRBV6-3 and TRBJ2-7; D may be TRBD1 (6 bases). The specimen was blood. The receptor comes from a middle-aged woman in good health. The CDR3 nucleotides read TGTGCCAGCAGTTACGGGACAAACTCCTACGAGCAGTACTTC. Protein sequence: CASSYGTNSYEQYF.